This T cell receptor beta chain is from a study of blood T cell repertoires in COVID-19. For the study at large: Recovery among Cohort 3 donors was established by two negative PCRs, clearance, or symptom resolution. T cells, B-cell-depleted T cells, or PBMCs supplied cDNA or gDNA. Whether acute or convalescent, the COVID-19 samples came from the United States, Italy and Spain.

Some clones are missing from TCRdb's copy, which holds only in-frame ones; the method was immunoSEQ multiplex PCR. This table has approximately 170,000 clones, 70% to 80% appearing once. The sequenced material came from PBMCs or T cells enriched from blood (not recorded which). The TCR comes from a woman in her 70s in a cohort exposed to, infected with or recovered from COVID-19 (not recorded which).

CDR3 residues: CASSSGTGQTSTDTQYF. The CDR3 DNA reads TGCGCCAGCAGCTCGGGGACAGGGCAAACTAGCACAGATACGCAGTATTTT. V is TRBV5-1 and J is TRBJ2-3; 9 nucleotides agree with TRBD1. Trimming at V came to 3 bases and at J to 0 bases, leaving 8 bases not matched to a gene. This CDR3 contains 17 residues. The germline CDR1 and CDR2 sequences are SGHRS and YFSETQ. Complete variable domain (other parts from reference TRBV5-1 and TRBJ2-3): KAGVTQTPRYLIKTRGQQVTLSCSPISGHRSVSWYQQTPGQGLQFLFEYFSETQRNKGNFPGRFSGRQFSNSRSEMNVSTLELGDSALYLCASSSGTGQTSTDTQYFGPGTRLTVL.